This is a list of T cell receptor beta chains from one sample in a study of blood T cell repertoires in COVID-19. Clones were sequenced by immunoSEQ multiplex PCR, and TCRdb holds only the in-frame ones, with some missing. The table includes about 68,000 clones, nearly 90% detected once. The specimen sequenced was peripheral blood. These receptors came from a woman aged 45-65 years with COVID-19, enrolled during active disease. Each CDR3 is given with its conserved first and last residue. D genes are given only for firm matches. Clone size is given for some rows only: seen once, a few or many times, or a class if the clone is expanded.

CDR3	DNA	size	D	V	J
CASSVGHQSYEQYF	TGTGCCAGCAGCGTCGGACATCAATCCTACGAGCAGTACTTC	NA	NA	TRBV7-2	TRBJ2-7
CASSQFTGSYNEQFF	TGCGCCAGCAGTCAATTTACGGGATCCTACAATGAGCAGTTCTTC	NA	NA	TRBV23-1	TRBJ2-1
CASSQGRELEQFF	TGTGCCAGCAGCCAAGGACGGGAGCTTGAGCAGTTCTTC	NA	NA	TRBV4-2	TRBJ2-1
CASSQGATMNTEAFF	TGTGCCAGCTCACAGGGAGCAACTATGAACACTGAAGCTTTCTTT	NA	NA	TRBV18	TRBJ1-1
CASSIANVRETQYF	TGTGCCAGCAGTATCGCTAATGTCCGGGAGACCCAGTACTTC	NA	NA	TRBV28	TRBJ2-5
CASSVVPSTGEQFF	TGTGCCAGCAGCGTAGTTCCTAGCACGGGGGAGCAGTTCTTC	NA	NA	TRBV9	TRBJ2-1
CASSIDDREAYNEQFF	TGTGCCAGTAGTATCGATGACAGGGAGGCCTACAATGAGCAGTTCTTC	once	NA	TRBV19	TRBJ2-1
CASSLYWRGLTDTQYF	TGTGCCAGCAGCTTGTACTGGAGGGGGCTCACAGATACGCAGTATTTT	NA	NA	TRBV7-8	TRBJ2-3
CASTPHGTELLEPQHF	TGTGCCAGCACCCCCCATGGAACAGAGCTATTGGAGCCCCAGCATTTT	NA	NA	TRBV5-5	TRBJ1-5
CSVALLAGVGSYNEQFF	TGCAGCGTTGCGTTACTAGCGGGAGTTGGCTCCTACAATGAGCAGTTCTTC	NA	TRBD2	TRBV29-1	TRBJ2-1
CAWSRGEQYF	TGTGCCTGGAGTAGGGGGGAGCAGTACTTC	NA	NA	TRBV30	TRBJ2-7
CASSLTGTGGGAFF	TGCGCCAGCAGCTTAACCGGGACAGGGGGCGGAGCTTTCTTT	NA	TRBD1	TRBV5-1	TRBJ1-1
CASRTTGANVLTF	TGTGCCAGTCGGACAACTGGGGCCAACGTCCTGACTTTC	NA	NA	TRBV12-3/TRBV12-4	TRBJ2-6
CAWSGFPRDTEAFF	TGTGCCTGGAGTGGATTCCCGAGGGACACTGAAGCTTTCTTT	NA	NA	TRBV30	TRBJ1-1
CAWRGGRRLFGLGYTF	TGTGCCTGGAGGGGGGGAAGACGCCTGTTTGGTTTGGGCTACACCTTC	NA	NA	TRBV30	TRBJ1-2
CATSKTAASNTQYF	TGTGCCACCAGTAAGACAGCCGCTTCAAATACGCAGTATTTT	NA	NA	TRBV24-1	TRBJ2-3
CASSPTDLDTQYF	TGCGCCAGCAGCCCGACGGACTTAGATACGCAGTATTTT	NA	NA	TRBV5-1	TRBJ2-3
CASSLTGSGELFF	TGTGCCAGCAGCTTGACAGGGTCCGGGGAGCTGTTTTTT	NA	NA	TRBV5-4	TRBJ2-2
CASSVAREQYF	TGTGCCAGCAGTGTAGCACGAGAGCAGTACTTC	NA	NA	TRBV25-1	TRBJ2-7
CASSPVRESYSTGELFF	TGCGCCAGCAGCCCCGTGCGGGAGAGTTATTCGACCGGGGAGCTGTTTTTT	NA	TRBD2	TRBV4-3	TRBJ2-2
CASSLDGGAYEQYF	TGTGCCAGCAGCTTAGACGGAGGGGCCTACGAGCAGTACTTC	NA	NA	TRBV7-9	TRBJ2-7
CASSHRGGTDTQYF	TGCGCCAGCAGCCACAGGGGTGGCACAGATACGCAGTATTTT	NA	TRBD1	TRBV5-1	TRBJ2-3
CASSLAPAGQPQHF	TGTGCCAGCAGCTTAGCACCGGCGGGTCAGCCCCAGCATTTT	once	NA	TRBV7-2	TRBJ1-5